Below, 27 T cell receptor beta chains from the same sample are listed, as sequenced in a study of blood T cell repertoires in COVID-19. Libraries were prepared by immunoSEQ multiplex PCR; TCRdb keeps only in-frame clonotypes and omits some of them. The sample includes 250,000 to 300,000 clones, 75% to 90% seen only once; the top ten take roughly 2.2%. The sequencing sample was made of peripheral blood. The source of these receptors is a woman in her forties or fifties who had recovered from COVID-19.

DNA of the CDR3: TGTGCCAGCAGCGTAGCCGGACAGATTGAAGCTTTCTTT. This encodes CASSVAGQIEAFF. The chain couples TRBV11-2 to TRBJ1-1; D possibly corresponds to TRBD1 (6 bases). The CDR3 sequence is 13 residues long. Germline V gene sequence: CDR1 SGHAT, CDR2 FQNNGV. The germline V and J ends were trimmed by 5 bases and 7 bases, with 14 bases remaining between them. Full variable domain (outside the CDR3, taken from reference TRBV11-2 and TRBJ1-1): EAGVAQSPRYKIIEKRQSVAFWCNPISGHATLYWYQQILGQGPKLLIQFQNNGVVDDSQLPKDRFSAERLKGVDSTLKIQPAKLEDSAVYLCASSVAGQIEAFFGQGTRLTVV.

This clone was detected once. The chain is built from TRBV19 and TRBJ2-7, with 9 bases lining up with TRBD1. CDR1 is LNHDA, CDR2 SQIVND, per germline (reference sequence). Germline trimming cut 5 bases from V and 2 bases from J; bases unmatched to any gene: 10. CDR3 length equals 16 residues. The CDR3 DNA sequence: TGTGCCAGTAGTCCCAGGGGGGGACAGGGAACCTACGAGCAGTACTTC. Its protein is CASSPRGGQGTYEQYF. Together with reference TRBV19 and TRBJ2-7, the CDR3 gives the full variable domain: DGGITQSPKYLFRKEGQNVTLSCEQNLNHDAMYWYRQDPGQGLRLIYYSQIVNDFQKGDIAEGYSVSREKKESFPLTVTSAQKNPTAFYLCASSPRGGQGTYEQYFGPGTRLTVT.

This chain joins TRBV4-3 and TRBJ1-1; a possible D gene is TRBD1 (6 bases). The germline gives CDR1 LGHNA, CDR2 YSLEER. Trimming cost V 4 bases and J 4 bases, with 19 bases left between them. This CDR3 region has 16 residues. The CDR3 sequence is CASSRFTGAGGTEAFF. The CDR3 region has the DNA TGCGCCAGCAGCCGATTTACGGGGGCGGGGGGCACTGAAGCTTTCTTT.

This chain links TRBV4-3 with TRBJ2-3; TRBD2 agrees at 8 bases. The germline V gene encodes CDR1 LGHNA and CDR2 YSLEER. The CDR3 covers 17 residues. V was pared by 0 bases and J by 3 bases, with 8 bases of the junction left unmatched. DNA of the CDR3: TGCGCCAGCAGCCAAGATCCGGCGGGGGGCCTGACAGATACGCAGTATTTT. It is translated as CASSQDPAGGLTDTQYF.

The chain has TRBV21-1 and TRBJ1-2; the table's D call of TRBD1 was not tested on the DNA. TRBV21-1 is a pseudogene locus. The CDR3 totals 15 residues. CDR3 sequence: CASSKRPEGEYGYTF. CDR3 in DNA: TGTGCCAGCAGCAAAAGGCCTGAAGGGGAATATGGCTACACCTTC.

This chain joins TRBV24-1 and TRBJ1-4; a possible D gene is TRBD1 (5 bases). The CDR3 loop spans 15 amino acids. V was trimmed by 4 bases and J by 3 bases, leaving 11 bases between them. Germline V CDR1 and CDR2: KGHDR, SFDVKD. The CDR3 DNA sequence: TGTGCCACCAGTGAAGGCAGGGCGCCTAATGAAAAACTGTTTTTT. This translates into CATSEGRAPNEKLFF.

The V call is TRBV27, the J call TRBJ1-2; 7 bases agree with TRBD1. The CDR3 covers 14 residues. Germline assignment: CDR1 MNHEY and CDR2 SMNVEV (reference sequence). Trimming removed 3 bases from V and 5 bases from J; junction bases left unmatched: 6. In DNA, the CDR3 is TGTGCCAGCAGTTTCCTCGGGACAGCATATGGCTACACCTTC. Its protein product is CASSFLGTAYGYTF.

This clone was detected once. V and J are TRBV4-1 and TRBJ1-5; D remains unclear. Per germline, CDR1 MGHRA and CDR2 YSYEKL. CDR3 size: 14 residues. The ends were cut back, 1 base at V and 1 base at J, with 5 bases in the middle. CDR3: CASSQAYSNQPQHF. Written as DNA, the CDR3 is TGCGCCAGCAGCCAAGCCTACAGCAATCAGCCCCAGCATTTT.

The chain links TRBV6-4 to TRBJ2-7; TRBD2 might be the D (6 bases). The V and J ends lost 3 bases and 3 bases respectively, with 15 bases between them. CDR1 MRHNA and CDR2 SNTAGT come from the germline V gene. The CDR3 has 15 amino acids. CDR3 bases: TGTGCCAGCAGTGAGTATGGGGAGGAAGGCTACGAGCAGTACTTC. Translating it yields CASSEYGEEGYEQYF.

The chain recombines TRBV9 with TRBJ2-7, with D maybe TRBD1 (5 bases). CDR1 SGDLS and CDR2 YYNGEE come from the germline V gene. Trimming stripped 0 bases from V and 4 bases from J, with 17 bases between. The CDR3 length is 16 residues. This CDR3 reads CASSVGGQGIEYEQYF. As DNA, the CDR3 is TGTGCCAGCAGCGTAGGGGGCCAGGGTATAGAGTACGAGCAGTACTTC.

The gene calls are TRBV27 and TRBJ2-7, with 7 bases fitting TRBD2. Germline values: CDR1 MNHEY, CDR2 SMNVEV (reference sequence). Unmatched junction bases numbered 13, after V lost 2 bases and J lost 9 bases. The CDR3 contains 15 residues. CDR3 in DNA: TGTGCCAGCAGTTTAGGGCTAGCGGCCGACTTACCGCAGTACTTC. It codes for CASSLGLAADLPQYF.

The chain carries TRBV19 and TRBJ2-2; D not resolved. The germline V and J ends were trimmed by 6 bases and 10 bases, with 18 bases remaining between them. Germline loops: CDR1 LNHDA, CDR2 SQIVND (reference sequence). The length of the CDR3 is 14 residues. CDR3 sequence (DNA): TGTGCCAGTAGCCCGAGGTTCGGAGTTGAGGAGCTGTTTTTT. Protein: CASSPRFGVEELFF.

The rearrangement joins TRBV5-4 to TRBJ1-2, with D possibly matching TRBD1 (5 bases). Germline CDR1 is SGHNT and CDR2 is YYREEE (reference sequence). The V and J ends lost 1 base and 7 bases respectively, with 11 bases between them. The CDR3 extends over 13 amino acids. Written as DNA, the CDR3 is TGTGCCAGCAGCTTGATCACGGGGGGTGGCTACACCTTC. This gives the protein CASSLITGGGYTF.

This clone was seen ten or more times. J is TRBJ2-3 and V is TRBV6-1, with D possibly matching TRBD1 (6 bases). CDR1 and CDR2 (germline): MNHNS, SASEGT. The V and J ends lost 3 bases and 1 base respectively, with 11 bases between them. The CDR3 has 15 residues. CDR3 bases: TGTGCCAGCAGTGATCAGGACAGCCGCACAGATACGCAGTATTTT. Encoded protein: CASSDQDSRTDTQYF.

The V and J genes are TRBV3-1 (or the pseudogene TRBV3-2) and TRBJ2-5, with D uncertain. Germline V gene data show CDR1 as LGHDT and CDR2 as YNNKEL (reference sequence). V lost 0 bases and J lost 9, with 8 bases in between. CDR3 length equals 12 residues. Here the CDR3 reads CASSQDLVSQYF. CDR3 nucleotide sequence: TGTGCCAGCAGCCAAGATCTAGTTTCCCAGTACTTC.

V is TRBV5-4 and J is TRBJ2-2; D unresolved. The CDR3 contains 14 residues. CDR1 SGHNT and CDR2 YYREEE come from the germline V gene (reference sequence). Trimming removed 5 bases from V and 4 bases from J, with 12 bases in between. The CDR3 bases are TGTGCCAGCAGTCGAAGACTGACCACCGGGGAGCTGTTTTTT. Translating it yields CASSRRLTTGELFF.

J is TRBJ1-1 and V is TRBV15; 11 bases fit TRBD1. The CDR3 contains 15 residues. CDR1 and CDR2 (germline): LNHNV, YYDKDF (reference sequence). V lost 6 bases and J lost 5; bases outside the gene matches: 8. Here the CDR3 reads CATRVLGQGVTEAFF. In nucleotides, the CDR3 is TGTGCCACCAGAGTATTGGGACAGGGGGTGACTGAAGCTTTCTTT.

Comment on this clone: The DNA is omitted, as the CDR3 cannot be located on it reliably, and the CDR3 follows TCRdb's listing. The chain is built from TRBV18 and TRBJ1-2; the listed D gene, TRBD1, was not tested against the DNA. Germline CDR1 KGHSH, CDR2 LQKENI. The CDR3 length is 16 residues, termini included. The CDR3 spells CASSFGPGVENYGYTF.

The chain recombines TRBV5-1 with TRBJ2-1; 8 bases agree with TRBD2. Germline V gene sequence: CDR1 SGHRS, CDR2 YFSETQ. V shed 5 bases, J shed 6 bases, and the junction held 7 bases outside the gene matches. This CDR3 spans 14 amino acids. The CDR3 region is CASRGLSGANEQFF. In nucleotides, the CDR3 is TGCGCCAGCAGGGGTCTTAGCGGGGCCAATGAGCAGTTCTTC.

This sequence joins TRBV9 and TRBJ2-3, with 10 bases aligning to TRBD1. The CDR3 length is 17 residues. CDR1 is SGDLS and CDR2 is YYNGEE in the germline V gene. V was pared by 2 bases and J by 4 bases, with 10 bases of the junction left unmatched. The DNA for the CDR3 is TGTGCCAGCAGCGTCCGCGCGGACAGGGGGAGATCAGATACGCAGTATTTT. Its translation: CASSVRADRGRSDTQYF.

The chain joins TRBV5-1 to TRBJ2-1; 8 bases are shared with TRBD2. The CDR3 has 17 residues. V gave up 4 bases and J gave up 8 bases; unmatched junction bases: 17. CDR1 SGHRS and CDR2 YFSETQ come from the germline V gene. The CDR3 coding sequence is TGCGCCAGCAGCCGGGAATTGGCGGGGGGTGCAAGGGATGAGCAGTTCTTC. Translating it yields CASSRELAGGARDEQFF. Full variable domain (missing parts from reference TRBV5-1 and TRBJ2-1): KAGVTQTPRYLIKTRGQQVTLSCSPISGHRSVSWYQQTPGQGLQFLFEYFSETQRNKGNFPGRFSGRQFSNSRSEMNVSTLELGDSALYLCASSRELAGGARDEQFFGPGTRLTVL.

J is TRBJ2-5 and V is TRBV6-6; D is unclear. Trimming took 4 bases from V and 5 from J, leaving 14 bases between them. From germline, CDR1 is MNHNY and CDR2 SVGAGI (reference sequence). The CDR3 is 14 residues long. The CDR3 bases are TGTGCCAGCAGTTCGAGCTCCGTCCGGGAGACCCAGTACTTC. Protein product: CASSSSSVRETQYF.

This chain links TRBV2 with TRBJ2-7; 11 bases fit TRBD1. This CDR3 comprises 15 residues. Germline CDR1 reads SNHLY; CDR2 reads FYNNEI. The junction had 5 bases not matched to a gene; V was cut back by 3 bases and J by 4 bases. CDR3 amino acids: CASSDPGTGGYEQYF. The CDR3 bases are TGTGCCAGCAGTGACCCCGGGACAGGGGGATACGAGCAGTACTTC.

CDR3 region: CASSQRARLATYNEQFF. The CDR3 DNA reads as TGCGCCAGCAGCCAAAGGGCGCGACTAGCGACCTACAATGAGCAGTTCTTC. This chain joins TRBV4-3 and TRBJ2-1, with TRBD2 matching over 8 bases. J was trimmed by 2 bases and V by 2 bases; bases with no gene match: 8. The CDR3 is 17 residues long. In germline, CDR1 is LGHNA, CDR2 YSLEER.

This chain uses TRBV7-3 with TRBJ2-6; TRBD1 might be the D (5 bases). The ends were cut back, 5 bases at V and 4 bases at J, with 15 bases in the middle. Germline V gene sequence: CDR1 SGHTA, CDR2 FQGTGA. This CDR3 has 16 amino acids. The CDR3 region is CASSPRQSPGANVLTF. The CDR3 DNA reads TGTGCCAGCAGCCCAAGACAGTCACCCGGGGCCAACGTCCTGACTTTC.

The chain couples TRBV29-1 to TRBJ2-1; TRBD2 matches at 7 bases. Germline values: CDR1 SQVTM, CDR2 ANQGSEA. V gave up 7 bases and J gave up 6 bases; unmatched junction bases: 15. The CDR3 has 15 amino acids. For the CDR3, the DNA is TGCAGCGCGACGGCGGGAGACTCGGTAGGCAATGAGCAGTTCTTC. Translation: CSATAGDSVGNEQFF.

This clone came up once. The gene calls are TRBV7-3 and TRBJ1-2; D perhaps matches TRBD1 (5 bases). With 5 bases removed from V and 2 bases from J, the gap between germline ends came to 12 bases. Germline CDR1 SGHTA, CDR2 FQGTGA. This CDR3 contains 14 residues. CDR3 bases: TGTGCCAGCAGCGCGGGACGGACAAACTATGGCTACACCTTC. It codes for CASSAGRTNYGYTF.